This T cell receptor (beta chain) is drawn from a study of cytomegalovirus exposure and HLA in healthy donors. The PCR had 60 Vbeta and 13 Jbeta primers. Clones were read by immunoSEQ multiplex PCR, and TCRdb kept only the in-frame ones, dropping some. This table holds 100,000 to 150,000 clones, roughly 80% found once. This clone was counted between two and nine times. The V end was cut by 2 bases, the J end by 3 bases, with 8 bases between. From germline, CDR1 is SGHDN and CDR2 FVKESK. This CDR3 has 13 amino acids. The chain couples TRBV14 to TRBJ2-7, with a weak D call TRBD2 (5 bases). The specimen sequenced was PBMCs. This TCR came from a man between 18 and 35 years old in good health and CMV-seropositive. CDR3 nucleotides: TGTGCCAGCAGCCAATGGACTGGCTACGAGCAGTACTTC. Translation: CASSQWTGYEQYF.